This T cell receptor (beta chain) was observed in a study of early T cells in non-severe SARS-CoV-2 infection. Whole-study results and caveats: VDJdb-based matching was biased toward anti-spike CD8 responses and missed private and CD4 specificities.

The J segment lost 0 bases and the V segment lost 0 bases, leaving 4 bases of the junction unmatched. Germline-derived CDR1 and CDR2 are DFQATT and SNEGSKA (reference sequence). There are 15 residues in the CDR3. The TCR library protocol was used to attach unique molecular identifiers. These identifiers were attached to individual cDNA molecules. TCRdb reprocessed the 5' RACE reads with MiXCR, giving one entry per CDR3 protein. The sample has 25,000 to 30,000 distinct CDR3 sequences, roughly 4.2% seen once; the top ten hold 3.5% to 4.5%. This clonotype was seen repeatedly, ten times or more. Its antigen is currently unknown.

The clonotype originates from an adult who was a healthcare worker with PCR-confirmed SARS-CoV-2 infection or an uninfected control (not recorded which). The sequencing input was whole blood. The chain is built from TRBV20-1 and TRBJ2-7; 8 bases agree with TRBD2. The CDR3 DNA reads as TGCAGTGCTAGAGACCCCGGGACTAGCTCCTACGAGCAGTACTTC. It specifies CSARDPGTSSYEQYF.